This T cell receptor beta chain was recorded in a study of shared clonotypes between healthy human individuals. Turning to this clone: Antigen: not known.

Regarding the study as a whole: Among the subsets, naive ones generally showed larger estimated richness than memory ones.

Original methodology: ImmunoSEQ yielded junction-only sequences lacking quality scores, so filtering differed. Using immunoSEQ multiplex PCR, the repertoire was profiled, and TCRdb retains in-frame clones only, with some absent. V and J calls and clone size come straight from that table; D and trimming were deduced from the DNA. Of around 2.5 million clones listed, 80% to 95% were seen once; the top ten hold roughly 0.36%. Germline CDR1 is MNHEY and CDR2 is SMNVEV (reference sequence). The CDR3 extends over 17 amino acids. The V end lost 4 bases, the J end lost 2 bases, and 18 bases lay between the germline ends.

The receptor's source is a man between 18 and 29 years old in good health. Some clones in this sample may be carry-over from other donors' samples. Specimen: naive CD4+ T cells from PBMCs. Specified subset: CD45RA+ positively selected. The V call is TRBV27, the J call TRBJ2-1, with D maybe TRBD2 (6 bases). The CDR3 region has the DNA TGTGCCAGCAGTTACCGTGGTAGTAGCGGACCCTACAATGAGCAGTTCTTC. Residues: CASSYRGSSGPYNEQFF.